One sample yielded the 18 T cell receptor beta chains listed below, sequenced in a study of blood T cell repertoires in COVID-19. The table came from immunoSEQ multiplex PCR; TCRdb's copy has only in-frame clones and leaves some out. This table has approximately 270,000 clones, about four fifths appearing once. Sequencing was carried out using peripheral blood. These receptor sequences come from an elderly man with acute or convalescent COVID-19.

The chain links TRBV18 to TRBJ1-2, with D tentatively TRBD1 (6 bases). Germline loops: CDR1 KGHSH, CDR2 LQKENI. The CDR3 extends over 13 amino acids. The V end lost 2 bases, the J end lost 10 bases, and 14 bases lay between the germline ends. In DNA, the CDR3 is TGTGCCAGCTCACCAGGGGCAGGGGTAGACTACACCTTC. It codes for CASSPGAGVDYTF.

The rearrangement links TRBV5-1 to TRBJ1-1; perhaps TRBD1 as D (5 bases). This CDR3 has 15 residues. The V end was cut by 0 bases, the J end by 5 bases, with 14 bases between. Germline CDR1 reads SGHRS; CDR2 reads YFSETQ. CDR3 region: CASSLVGAGGTEAFF. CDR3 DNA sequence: TGCGCCAGCAGCTTGGTCGGGGCTGGAGGGACTGAAGCTTTCTTT.

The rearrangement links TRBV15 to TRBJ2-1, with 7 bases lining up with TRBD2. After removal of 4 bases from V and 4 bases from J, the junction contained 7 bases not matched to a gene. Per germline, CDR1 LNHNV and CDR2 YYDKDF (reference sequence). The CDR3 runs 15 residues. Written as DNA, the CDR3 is TGTGCCACCAGCACCCAGCGGGGAGCGTACAATGAGCAGTTCTTC. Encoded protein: CATSTQRGAYNEQFF.

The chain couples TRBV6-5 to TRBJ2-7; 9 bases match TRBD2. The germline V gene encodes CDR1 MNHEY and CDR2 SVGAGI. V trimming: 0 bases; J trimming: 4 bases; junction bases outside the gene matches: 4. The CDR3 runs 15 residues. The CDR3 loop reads CASSYSDSGGYEQYF. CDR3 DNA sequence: TGTGCCAGCAGTTACTCGGATAGCGGGGGTTACGAGCAGTACTTC.

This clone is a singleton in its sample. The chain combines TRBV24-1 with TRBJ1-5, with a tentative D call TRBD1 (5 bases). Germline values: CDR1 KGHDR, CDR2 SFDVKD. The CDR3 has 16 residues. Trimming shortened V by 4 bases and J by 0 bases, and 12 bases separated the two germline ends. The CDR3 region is CATSEKDSYSNQPQHF. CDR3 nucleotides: TGTGCCACCAGTGAAAAAGACAGCTATAGCAATCAGCCCCAGCATTTT.

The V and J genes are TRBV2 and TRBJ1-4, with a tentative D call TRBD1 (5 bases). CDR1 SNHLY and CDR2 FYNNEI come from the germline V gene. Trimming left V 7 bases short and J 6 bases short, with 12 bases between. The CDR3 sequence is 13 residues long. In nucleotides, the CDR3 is TGTGCCAGCACCTGGGGGAGGGATGAAAAACTGTTTTTT. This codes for CASTWGRDEKLFF.

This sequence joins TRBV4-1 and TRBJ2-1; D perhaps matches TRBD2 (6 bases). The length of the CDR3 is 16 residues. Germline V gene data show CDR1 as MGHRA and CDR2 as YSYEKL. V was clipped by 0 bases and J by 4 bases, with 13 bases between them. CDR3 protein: CASSQEGTSRYNEQFF. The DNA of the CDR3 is TGCGCCAGCAGCCAAGAAGGTACTAGCCGATACAATGAGCAGTTCTTC.

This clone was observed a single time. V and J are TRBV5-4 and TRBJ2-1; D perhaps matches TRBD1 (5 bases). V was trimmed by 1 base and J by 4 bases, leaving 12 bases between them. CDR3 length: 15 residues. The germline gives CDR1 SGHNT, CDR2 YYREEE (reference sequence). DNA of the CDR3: TGTGCCAGCAGCTTGCAGGGCCTGACTTACAATGAGCAGTTCTTC. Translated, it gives CASSLQGLTYNEQFF.

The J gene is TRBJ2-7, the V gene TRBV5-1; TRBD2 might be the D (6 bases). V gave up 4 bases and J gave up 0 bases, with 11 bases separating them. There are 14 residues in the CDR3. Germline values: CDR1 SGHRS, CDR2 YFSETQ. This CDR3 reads CASSGRGFSYEQYF. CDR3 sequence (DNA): TGCGCCAGCAGCGGGCGGGGCTTCTCCTACGAGCAGTACTTC. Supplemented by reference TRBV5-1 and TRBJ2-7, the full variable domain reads KAGVTQTPRYLIKTRGQQVTLSCSPISGHRSVSWYQQTPGQGLQFLFEYFSETQRNKGNFPGRFSGRQFSNSRSEMNVSTLELGDSALYLCASSGRGFSYEQYFGPGTRLTVT.

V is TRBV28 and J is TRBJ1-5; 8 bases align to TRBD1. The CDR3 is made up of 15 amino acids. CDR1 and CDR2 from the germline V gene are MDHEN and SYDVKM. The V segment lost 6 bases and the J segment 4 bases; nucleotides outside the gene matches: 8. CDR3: CASRWYDRGNQPQHF. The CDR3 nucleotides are TGTGCCAGCAGGTGGTATGACAGGGGTAATCAGCCCCAGCATTTT.

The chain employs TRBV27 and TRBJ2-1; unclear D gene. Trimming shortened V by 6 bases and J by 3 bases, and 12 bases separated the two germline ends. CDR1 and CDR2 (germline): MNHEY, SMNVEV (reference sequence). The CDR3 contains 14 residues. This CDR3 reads CASSGTENYNEQFF. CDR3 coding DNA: TGTGCCAGCAGCGGTACAGAAAACTACAATGAGCAGTTCTTC.

The CDR3 DNA sequence: TGTGCCAGCAGCTACCCGACAGGGGGCGGCTACACCTTC. This codes for CASSYPTGGGYTF. The chain carries TRBV5-6 and TRBJ1-2; 10 bases map to TRBD1. Per germline, CDR1 SGHDT and CDR2 YYEEEE. V gave up 3 bases and J gave up 8 bases; unmatched junction bases: 4. The CDR3 is made up of 13 amino acids.

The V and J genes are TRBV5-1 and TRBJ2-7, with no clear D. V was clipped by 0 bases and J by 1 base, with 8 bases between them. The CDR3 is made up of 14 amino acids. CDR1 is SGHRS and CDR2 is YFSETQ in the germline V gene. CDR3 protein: CASSLGWASYEQYF. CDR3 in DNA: TGCGCCAGCAGCTTGGGATGGGCTTCCTACGAGCAGTACTTC.

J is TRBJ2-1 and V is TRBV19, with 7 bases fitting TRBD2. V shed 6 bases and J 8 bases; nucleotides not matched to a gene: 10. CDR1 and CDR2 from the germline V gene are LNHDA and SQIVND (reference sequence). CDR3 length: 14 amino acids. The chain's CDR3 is CASRREYFSDEQFF. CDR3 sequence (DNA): TGTGCCAGTAGGCGGGAGTATTTTTCCGATGAGCAGTTCTTC. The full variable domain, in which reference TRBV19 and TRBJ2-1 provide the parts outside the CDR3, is DGGITQSPKYLFRKEGQNVTLSCEQNLNHDAMYWYRQDPGQGLRLIYYSQIVNDFQKGDIAEGYSVSREKKESFPLTVTSAQKNPTAFYLCASRREYFSDEQFFGPGTRLTVL.

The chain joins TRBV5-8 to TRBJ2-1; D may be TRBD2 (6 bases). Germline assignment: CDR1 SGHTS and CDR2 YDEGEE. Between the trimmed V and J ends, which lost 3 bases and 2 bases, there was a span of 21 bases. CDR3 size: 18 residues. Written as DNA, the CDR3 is TGTGCCAGCAGCTACCCCATGTCTAGGGGAGGAACCTACAATGAGCAGTTCTTC. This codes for CASSYPMSRGGTYNEQFF.

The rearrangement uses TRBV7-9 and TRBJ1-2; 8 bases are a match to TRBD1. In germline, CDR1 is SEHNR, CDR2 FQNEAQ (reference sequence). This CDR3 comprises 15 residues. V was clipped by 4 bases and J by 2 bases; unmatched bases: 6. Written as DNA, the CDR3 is TGTGCCAGCAGCTCGGGACAGGAATGGAACTATGGCTACACCTTC. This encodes CASSSGQEWNYGYTF.

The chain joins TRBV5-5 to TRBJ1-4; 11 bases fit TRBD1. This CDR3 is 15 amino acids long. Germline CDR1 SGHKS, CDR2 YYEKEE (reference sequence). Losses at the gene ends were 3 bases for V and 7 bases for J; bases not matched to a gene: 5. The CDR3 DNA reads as TGTGCCAGCAGCTGGGACAGGGGGAGAGGTGAAAAACTGTTTTTT. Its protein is CASSWDRGRGEKLFF.

The chain's CDR3 is CASSPSTADLTGELFF. The DNA for the CDR3 is TGTGCCAGCAGCCCCTCAACAGCGGATCTCACCGGGGAGCTGTTTTTT. The chain recombines TRBV7-2 with TRBJ2-2; tentatively, D is TRBD2 (5 bases). This CDR3 contains 16 residues. Trimming left V 5 bases short and J 4 bases short, with 17 bases between. Germline V gene sequence: CDR1 SGHTA, CDR2 FQGNSA.